The sequence of this TCR beta chain was determined in a study of blood T cells in healthy people across ages. Study-level points and caveats: A greater number of naive CD4+ cells and higher diversity distinguished long-lived donors from aged donors.

Of note for this clonotype: Its target is not known.

The authors ran a second PCR of 7 to 11 cycles using a sample-barcoded 5' primer and a J-beta primer mix. MiXCR was run by TCRdb on the 5' RACE reads, yielding one entry per CDR3 protein. The sample shows around 780,000 distinct CDR3 sequences, 20% to 30% of them seen only once. Deletions cut 4 bases from V and 3 bases from J, with 13 bases between. The CDR3 spans 14 residues. Per the germline V gene, CDR1 is SGHRS and CDR2 is YFSETQ. These data were also reused for a study on T cells of mothers and their children. From that study: It was related mother-child pairs that showed slightly higher overlap than unrelated pairs, without reaching significance.

This clonotype was sampled from a boy between 5 and 17 years old in good health. Sample: blood. The chain uses TRBV5-1 and TRBJ2-5; D perhaps matches TRBD1 (6 bases). The CDR3 protein is CASSPWPGEETQYF. CDR3 in DNA: TGCGCCAGCAGCCCGTGGCCAGGGGAAGAGACCCAGTACTTC.